This T cell receptor (beta chain) was recorded in a study of T cells after yellow fever vaccination. Study-wide background: Preparation of the low-cell-number fractions used SMART-Seq v4 Ultra Low Input.

Universal primer sites and UMIs were introduced during 5'RACE template-switching synthesis of TCR cDNA. In TCRdb, the 5' RACE reads were re-called with MiXCR into one record per CDR3 protein. The sample lists around 350,000 distinct CDR3 sequences; about 6% were seen once. This clonotype was found a few times. The TCR sequence derives from a man aged 25 to 45 who received the YFV17D yellow fever vaccine. Sample: PBMCs, taken 5 days after the yellow fever booster vaccination.

CDR3: CASSPLAGVLTTDTQYF. In nucleotides, the CDR3 is TGTGCCAGCAGCCCTCTAGCGGGAGTCCTCACCACAGATACGCAGTATTTT. This chain links TRBV5-4 with TRBJ2-3; 10 positions agree with TRBD2. Germline V gene sequence: CDR1 SGHNT, CDR2 YYREEE (reference sequence). The CDR3 is 17 amino acids. Germline trimming cut 4 bases from V and 2 bases from J; bases unmatched to any gene: 10.